Listed below are T cell receptor beta chains from one sample, sequenced in a study of tumor-infiltrating lymphocytes in glioblastoma multiforme. TCRdb recomputed calls from the multiplex PCR reads with MiXCR, one row per CDR3 protein. Of fewer than 11,000 distinct CDR3 sequences listed, 66% were seen once; the top ten hold less than 30%. The sample taken for sequencing was brain tumor tissue. Receptors were obtained from a male donor with glioblastoma. The CDR3 runs from the conserved cysteine through the conserved F or W. D genes are given only for firm matches. Rows give clone size only sometimes, using once, few, many, or a class for an expanded clone.

J gene	V gene	D gene	clone size	CDR3 protein	CDR3 DNA
TRBJ1-4	TRBV12-3/TRBV12-4	.	.	CASSPRTTNEKLFF	TGTGCCAGCAGTCCCAGGACAACTAATGAAAAACTGTTTTTT
TRBJ2-1	TRBV11-2	.	.	CASILDNGNEQFF	TGTGCCAGCATCTTAGATAATGGAAATGAGCAGTTCTTC
TRBJ2-2	TRBV10-1	TRBD2	.	CASGEMASGRAVELLF	TGCGCCAGCGGTGAAATGGCTAGCGGGAGGGCCGTGGAGCTGTTATTC
TRBJ2-1	TRBV11-2	TRBD2	once	CASSSRLAVNEQFF	TGTGCCAGCAGCTCCAGACTAGCGGTAAATGAGCAGTTCTTC
TRBJ1-1	TRBV5-6	.	medium-sized	CASSWGPGDTEAFF	TGTGCCAGCAGCTGGGGCCCAGGGGACACTGAAGCTTTCTTT
TRBJ2-7	TRBV20-1	.	medium-sized	CSARLTGSGEQYF	TGCAGTGCTAGATTAACTGGGTCGGGAGAGCAGTACTTC
TRBJ1-6	TRBV20-1	.	once	CSARGRGSLSSPLHF	TGCAGTGCTAGAGGGCGGGGTTCCCTGAGCTCACCCCTCCACTTT
TRBJ2-5	TRBV12-3/TRBV12-4	.	medium-sized	CASSLSYAGETQYF	TGTGCCAGCAGTTTAAGTTACGCCGGGGAGACCCAGTACTTC
TRBJ2-1	TRBV11-2	TRBD2	.	CPSSVVPTSGTYNEQFF	TGTCCCAGCAGCGTAGTCCCCACTAGCGGCACCTACAATGAGCAGTTCTTC
TRBJ1-5	TRBV6-5	.	.	CANSYSAGGANQPQHF	TGTGCCAACAGTTACTCTGCCGGGGGCGCGAATCAGCCCCAGCATTTT
TRBJ2-7	TRBV11-2	TRBD2	.	CVSSALLAGGYEQYF	TGTGTCAGCAGCGCCCTACTAGCGGGAGGCTACGAGCAGTACTTC
TRBJ1-1	TRBV6-5	.	.	CASSHSFQNTEAFF	TGTGCTAGCAGTCACTCGTTCCAGAACACTGAAGCTTTCTTT
TRBJ2-6	TRBV6-1	.	.	CAIDIGGGANVLTF	TGTGCCATCGATATAGGGGGTGGGGCCAACGTCCTGACTTTC
TRBJ2-4	TRBV20-1	.	once	CSARDQDRGIRKANNIQYF	TGCAGTGCTAGAGACCAGGACAGAGGGATTCGGAAAGCCAACAACATTCAGTACTTC
TRBJ2-2	TRBV11-1	.	.	CASSLMATETGELFF	TGTGCCAGCAGCTTGATGGCGACGGAGACCGGGGAGCTGTTTTTT
TRBJ2-1	TRBV7-9	.	many	CASSPLLMPNEQFF	TGTGCCAGCAGCCCCCTACTGATGCCGAATGAGCAGTTCTTC
TRBJ2-1	TRBV5-4	.	.	CAAAGQGAPIHEHFF	TGTGCCGCGGCGGGGCAGGGCGCCCCGATACATGAGCATTTCTTC
TRBJ2-3	TRBV11-2	TRBD2	.	CASIGWSGRDTQYF	TGTGCCAGCATAGGGTGGAGCGGGAGGGATACGCAGTATTTT
TRBJ2-7	TRBV5-6	.	medium-sized	CASSLGVTRAYEQYF	TGTGCCAGCAGCTTGGGAGTCACTAGGGCCTACGAGCAGTACTTC
TRBJ2-7	TRBV20-1	.	.	CSNHSVYEQYF	TGCAGCAATCATAGCGTATACGAGCAGTACTTC
TRBJ2-1	TRBV6-6	.	.	CAISSGTRQFF	TGTGCAATCAGTTCTGGGACGCGGCAGTTCTTC
TRBJ2-3	TRBV5-4	.	.	CAGSLFLEATDTQYF	TGTGCCGGCAGCTTGTTCCTGGAGGCCACAGATACGCAGTATTTT
TRBJ2-2	TRBV7-8	TRBD2	.	CASSLTSGSLSGELFF	TGTGCCAGCAGCCTGACTAGCGGGAGTTTGTCCGGGGAGCTGTTTTTT
TRBJ2-7	TRBV10-3	.	.	CAIRLGHGPNEQYF	TGTGCCATCAGGTTGGGACATGGGCCTAACGAGCAGTACTTC
TRBJ1-2	TRBV29-1	.	.	CSVEWEYYGYTF	TGCAGCGTTGAGTGGGAATACTATGGCTACACCTTC
TRBJ1-1	TRBV11-2	.	.	CASSLDPQGDTEAFF	TGTGCCAGCAGCTTAGATCCACAGGGTGACACTGAAGCTTTCTTT
TRBJ2-7	TRBV20-1	.	.	CNAREGTSEGYEQYF	TGCAATGCTAGAGAAGGGACTTCGGAGGGGTACGAGCAATACTTC
TRBJ2-7	TRBV20-1	TRBD2	.	CSARNLADKLEQYF	TGCAGTGCTAGAAACCTAGCGGATAAGTTGGAGCAGTACTTC
TRBJ2-5	TRBV29-1	.	once	CSVGVAKETQYF	TGCAGCGTTGGGGTCGCAAAAGAGACCCAGTACTTC
TRBJ2-1	TRBV6-5	.	.	CASSYWSGNEQFF	TGTGCCAGCAGTTATTGGTCGGGCAATGAGCAGTTCTTC
TRBJ1-2	TRBV29-1	TRBD1	.	CSIKGAGGYTF	TGCAGCATTAAGGGGGCTGGTGGCTACACCTTC
TRBJ1-2	TRBV11-2	TRBD1	many	CASSQPTGIYYGYTF	TGTGCCAGCAGCCAGCCGACAGGGATTTACTATGGCTACACCTTC
TRBJ1-2	TRBV7-9	.	.	CASGGTVYGYTF	TGCGCCAGCGGTGGTACTGTCTATGGCTACACCTTC
TRBJ2-1	TRBV4-1	.	once	CASSPRGRGCNEQFF	TGCGCCAGCAGCCCGAGGGGGCGGGGATGCAATGAGCAGTTCTTC
TRBJ2-1	TRBV7-9	TRBD2	many	CASSPSSGSAKNEQFF	TGTGCCAGCAGCCCGTCTAGCGGGAGCGCAAAGAATGAGCAGTTCTTC